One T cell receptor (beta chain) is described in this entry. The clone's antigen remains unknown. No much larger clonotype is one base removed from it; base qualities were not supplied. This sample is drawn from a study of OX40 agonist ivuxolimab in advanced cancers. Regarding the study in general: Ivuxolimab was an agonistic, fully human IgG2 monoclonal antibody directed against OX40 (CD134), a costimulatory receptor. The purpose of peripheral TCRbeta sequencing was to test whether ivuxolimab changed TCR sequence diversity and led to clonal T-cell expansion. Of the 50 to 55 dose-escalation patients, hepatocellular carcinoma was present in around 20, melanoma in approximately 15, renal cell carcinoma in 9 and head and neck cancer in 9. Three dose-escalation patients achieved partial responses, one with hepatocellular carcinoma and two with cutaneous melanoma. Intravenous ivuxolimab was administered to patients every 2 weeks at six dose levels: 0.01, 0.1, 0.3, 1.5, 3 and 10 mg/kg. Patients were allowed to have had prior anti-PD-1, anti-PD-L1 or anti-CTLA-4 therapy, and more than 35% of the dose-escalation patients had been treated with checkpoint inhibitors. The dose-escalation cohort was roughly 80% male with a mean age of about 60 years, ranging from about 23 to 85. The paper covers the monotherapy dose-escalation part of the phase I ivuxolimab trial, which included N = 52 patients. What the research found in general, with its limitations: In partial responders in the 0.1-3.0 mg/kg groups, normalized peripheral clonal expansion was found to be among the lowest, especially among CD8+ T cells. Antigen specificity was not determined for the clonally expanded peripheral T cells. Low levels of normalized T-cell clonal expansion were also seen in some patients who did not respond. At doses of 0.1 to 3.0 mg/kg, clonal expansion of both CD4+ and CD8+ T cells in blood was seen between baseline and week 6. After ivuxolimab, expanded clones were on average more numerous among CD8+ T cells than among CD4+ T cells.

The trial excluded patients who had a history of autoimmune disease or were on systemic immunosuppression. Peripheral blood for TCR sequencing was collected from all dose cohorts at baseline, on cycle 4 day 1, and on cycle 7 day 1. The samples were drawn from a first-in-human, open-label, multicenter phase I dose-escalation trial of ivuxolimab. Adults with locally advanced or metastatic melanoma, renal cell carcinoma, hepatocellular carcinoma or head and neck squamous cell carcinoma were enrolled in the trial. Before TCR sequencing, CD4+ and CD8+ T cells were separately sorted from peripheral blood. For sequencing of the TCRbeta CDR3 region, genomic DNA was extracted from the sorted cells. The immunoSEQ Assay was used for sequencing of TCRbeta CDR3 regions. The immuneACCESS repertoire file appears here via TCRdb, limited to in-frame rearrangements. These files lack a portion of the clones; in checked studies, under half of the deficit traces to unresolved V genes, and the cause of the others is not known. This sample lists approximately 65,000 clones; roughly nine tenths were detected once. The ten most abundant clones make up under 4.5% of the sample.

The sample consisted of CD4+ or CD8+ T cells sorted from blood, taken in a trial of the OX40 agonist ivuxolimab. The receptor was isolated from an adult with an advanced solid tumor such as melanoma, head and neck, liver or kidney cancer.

DNA sequence: TGTGCCAGCAGCGAAGGGGGGCGTTATGGCTACACCTTC. Protein translation: CASSEGGRYGYTF. The chain is made from TRBV9 and TRBJ1-2, with TRBD1 as a weak D call on 6 bases. The germline V gene gives CDR1 as SGDLS and CDR2 as YYNGEE. V loses 3 bases of germline sequence and J loses 5 bases, and the interval between the two ends is 11 bases. The CDR3 goes from the cysteine to the phenylalanine over 13 residues. Just CDR3 DNA is preserved here, 39 bases in frame from base 1.